The present entry profiles one TCR beta chain with its context. These data belong to a study of blood T cell repertoires in COVID-19. Study background: The study drew acute and convalescent COVID-19 samples from the United States, Italy and Spain. Sample material is recorded as cDNA or gDNA derived from T cells, B-cell-depleted T cells, or PBMCs.

Authors' data handling: Nucleated cell counts were estimated from reference gene primer amplification. Clones were read by immunoSEQ multiplex PCR, and TCRdb kept only the in-frame ones, dropping some. D and trimming come from the DNA, and the V and J calls and clone size come from that table. The sample contains about 82,000 clones, roughly 70% of which appear only once. The receptor was derived from a human donor with acute or convalescent COVID-19. The donor label of this sample is uncertain. The material sequenced was peripheral blood.

CDR3 DNA sequence: TGTGCCAGCAGCTTAGGACAGGGGGAGGGAGAGACCCAGTACTTC. Its protein is CASSLGQGEGETQYF. The gene calls are TRBV7-9 and TRBJ2-5; 9 nucleotides line up with TRBD1. The CDR3 is made up of 15 amino acids. The germline CDR1 and CDR2 sequences are SEHNR and FQNEAQ (reference sequence). Trimming cost V 1 base and J 4 bases; bases outside gene matches: 4.